The entry below describes one T cell receptor beta chain. This entry is derived from a study of T cell changes during pregnancy in multiple sclerosis. V lost 1 base, J lost 2 bases, and 13 bases stayed unmatched. The germline V gene encodes CDR1 SGHNT and CDR2 YYREEE (reference sequence). The CDR3 totals 18 residues. Clones were sequenced by immunoSEQ multiplex PCR, and TCRdb holds only the in-frame ones, with some missing. Seen here are tens of thousands of clones, 85% to 90% observed once, and the top ten hold around 9.5%. Sequenced here: peripheral blood, sampled after pregnancy. The chain uses TRBV5-4 and TRBJ2-7; TRBD2 matches 9 bases. The clonotype comes from a female donor in good health, enrolled as a control in a pregnancy study. This CDR3 reads CASSLTQKAAGGPYEQYF. For the CDR3, the DNA is TGTGCCAGCAGCTTGACTCAAAAGGCAGCGGGAGGCCCCTACGAGCAGTACTTC.